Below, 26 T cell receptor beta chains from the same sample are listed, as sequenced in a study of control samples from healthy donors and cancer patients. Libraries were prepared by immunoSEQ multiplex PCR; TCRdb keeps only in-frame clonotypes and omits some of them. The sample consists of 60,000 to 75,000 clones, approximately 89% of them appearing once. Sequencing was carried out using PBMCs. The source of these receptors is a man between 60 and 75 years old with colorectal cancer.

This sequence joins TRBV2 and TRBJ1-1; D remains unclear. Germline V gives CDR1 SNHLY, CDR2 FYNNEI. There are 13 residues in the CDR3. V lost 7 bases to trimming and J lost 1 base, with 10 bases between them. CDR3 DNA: TGTGCCAGCACCTTGGCAGAGAACACTGAAGCTTTCTTT. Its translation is CASTLAENTEAFF.

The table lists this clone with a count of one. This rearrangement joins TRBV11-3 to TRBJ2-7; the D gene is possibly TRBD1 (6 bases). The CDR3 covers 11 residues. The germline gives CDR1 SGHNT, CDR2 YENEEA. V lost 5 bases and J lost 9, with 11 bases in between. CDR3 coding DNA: TGTGCCAGCAGCCCAGGGACACGGCAGTACTTC. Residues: CASSPGTRQYF. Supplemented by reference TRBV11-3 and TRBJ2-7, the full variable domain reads EAGVVQSPRYKIIEKKQPVAFWCNPISGHNTLYWYLQNLGQGPELLIRYENEEAVDDSQLPKDRFSAERLKGVDSTLKIQPAELGDSAVYLCASSPGTRQYFGPGTRLTVT.

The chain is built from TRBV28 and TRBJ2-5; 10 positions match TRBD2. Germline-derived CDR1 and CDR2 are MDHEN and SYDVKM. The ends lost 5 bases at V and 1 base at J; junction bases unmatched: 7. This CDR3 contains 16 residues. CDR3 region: CASSTLAGGFQETQYF. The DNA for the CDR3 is TGTGCCAGCAGTACTTTAGCGGGGGGATTCCAAGAGACCCAGTACTTC.

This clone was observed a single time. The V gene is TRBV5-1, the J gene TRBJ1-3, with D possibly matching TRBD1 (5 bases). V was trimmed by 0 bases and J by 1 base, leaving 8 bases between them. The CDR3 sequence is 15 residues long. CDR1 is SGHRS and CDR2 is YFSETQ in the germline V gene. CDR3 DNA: TGCGCCAGCAGCTTGGCGGGGGAATCTGGAAACACCATATATTTT. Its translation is CASSLAGESGNTIYF.

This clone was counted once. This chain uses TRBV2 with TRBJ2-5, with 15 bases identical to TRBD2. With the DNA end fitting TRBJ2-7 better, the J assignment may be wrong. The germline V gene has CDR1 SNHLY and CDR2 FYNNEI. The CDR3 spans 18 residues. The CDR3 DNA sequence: TGTGCCAGCATCCCGGGACTAGCGGGGGGCTCTGAACACTACGAGCAGTACTTC. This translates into CASIPGLAGGSEHYEQYF.

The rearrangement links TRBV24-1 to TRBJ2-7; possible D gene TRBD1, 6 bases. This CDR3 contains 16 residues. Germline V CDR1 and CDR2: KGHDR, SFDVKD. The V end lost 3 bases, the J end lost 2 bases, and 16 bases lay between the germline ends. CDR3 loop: CATSDGRTAGAYEQYF. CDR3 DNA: TGTGCCACCAGTGATGGAAGGACAGCAGGGGCCTACGAGCAGTACTTC.

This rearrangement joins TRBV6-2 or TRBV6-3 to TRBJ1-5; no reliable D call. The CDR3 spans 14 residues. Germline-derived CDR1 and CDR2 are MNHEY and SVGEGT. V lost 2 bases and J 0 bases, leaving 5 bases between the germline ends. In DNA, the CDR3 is TGTGCCAGCAGTTACCCCTTTAGCAATCAGCCCCAGCATTTT. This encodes CASSYPFSNQPQHF.

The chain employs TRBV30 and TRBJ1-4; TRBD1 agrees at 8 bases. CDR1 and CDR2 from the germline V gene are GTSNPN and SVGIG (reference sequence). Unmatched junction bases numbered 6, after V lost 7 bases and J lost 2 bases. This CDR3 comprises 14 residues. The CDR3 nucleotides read TGTGCCTCACAGGGGGTGTCCACTAATGAAAAACTGTTTTTT. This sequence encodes CASQGVSTNEKLFF.

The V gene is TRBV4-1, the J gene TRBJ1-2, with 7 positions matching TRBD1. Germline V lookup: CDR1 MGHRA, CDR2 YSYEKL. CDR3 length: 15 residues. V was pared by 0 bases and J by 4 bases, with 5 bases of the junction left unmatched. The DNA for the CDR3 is TGCGCCAGCAGCCAAGAGGAACAGGGGCCCTATGGCTACACCTTC. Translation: CASSQEEQGPYGYTF.

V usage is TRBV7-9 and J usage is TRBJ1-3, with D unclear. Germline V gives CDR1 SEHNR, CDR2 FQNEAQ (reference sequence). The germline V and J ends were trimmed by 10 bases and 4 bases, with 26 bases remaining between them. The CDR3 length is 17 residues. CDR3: CATLGQASPVRGNTIYF. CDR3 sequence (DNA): TGTGCCACCTTAGGGCAGGCTTCCCCAGTGAGGGGAAACACCATATATTTT.

In DNA form, the CDR3 reads TGTGCCAGCAGCCGTGGGGGTGATTCACCCCTCCACTTT. This sequence encodes CASSRGGDSPLHF. The genes are TRBV7-2 and TRBJ1-6; D may be TRBD1 (5 bases). The CDR3 has 13 residues. Germline V lookup: CDR1 SGHTA, CDR2 FQGNSA. V was shortened by 5 bases and J by 8 bases, with 10 bases between the two germline ends. The full variable domain, completed using reference TRBV7-2 and TRBJ1-6, is GAGVSQSPSNKVTEKGKDVELRCDPISGHTALYWYRQSLGQGLEFLIYFQGNSAPDKSGLPSDRFSAERTGGSVSTLTIQRTQQEDSAVYLCASSRGGDSPLHFGNGTRLTVT.

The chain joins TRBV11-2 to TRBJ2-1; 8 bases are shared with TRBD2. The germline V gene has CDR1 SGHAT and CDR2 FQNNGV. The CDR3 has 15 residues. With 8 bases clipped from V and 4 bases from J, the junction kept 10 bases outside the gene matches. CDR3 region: CASARSGGGYNEQFF. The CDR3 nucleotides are TGTGCCAGCGCCCGATCGGGCGGGGGGTACAATGAGCAGTTCTTC. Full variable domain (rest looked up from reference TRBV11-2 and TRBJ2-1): EAGVAQSPRYKIIEKRQSVAFWCNPISGHATLYWYQQILGQGPKLLIQFQNNGVVDDSQLPKDRFSAERLKGVDSTLKIQPAKLEDSAVYLCASARSGGGYNEQFFGPGTRLTVL.

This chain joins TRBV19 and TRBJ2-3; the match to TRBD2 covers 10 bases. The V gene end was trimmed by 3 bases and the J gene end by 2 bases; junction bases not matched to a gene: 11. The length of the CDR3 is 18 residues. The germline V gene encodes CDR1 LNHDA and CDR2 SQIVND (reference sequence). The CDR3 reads CASSMFERGGWDTDTQYF. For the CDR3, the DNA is TGTGCCAGTAGTATGTTCGAGCGGGGGGGTTGGGACACAGATACGCAGTATTTT. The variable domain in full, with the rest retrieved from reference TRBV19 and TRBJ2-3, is DGGITQSPKYLFRKEGQNVTLSCEQNLNHDAMYWYRQDPGQGLRLIYYSQIVNDFQKGDIAEGYSVSREKKESFPLTVTSAQKNPTAFYLCASSMFERGGWDTDTQYFGPGTRLTVL.

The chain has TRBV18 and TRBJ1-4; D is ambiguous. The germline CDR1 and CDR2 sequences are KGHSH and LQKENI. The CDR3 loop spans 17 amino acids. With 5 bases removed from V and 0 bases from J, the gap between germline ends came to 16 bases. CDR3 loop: CASSSDRAGATNEKLFF. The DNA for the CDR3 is TGTGCCAGCTCATCAGACCGGGCGGGAGCAACTAATGAAAAACTGTTTTTT.

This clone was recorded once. For the CDR3, the DNA is TGTGCCAGCAGGGCCATACGGGGTAGCACAGATACGCAGTATTTT. This translates into CASRAIRGSTDTQYF. This rearrangement joins TRBV11-2 to TRBJ2-3, with a possible D match to TRBD2 (5 bases). V shed 6 bases and J shed 0 bases, with 13 bases lying between them. The CDR3 has 15 amino acids. Germline CDR1 SGHAT, CDR2 FQNNGV.

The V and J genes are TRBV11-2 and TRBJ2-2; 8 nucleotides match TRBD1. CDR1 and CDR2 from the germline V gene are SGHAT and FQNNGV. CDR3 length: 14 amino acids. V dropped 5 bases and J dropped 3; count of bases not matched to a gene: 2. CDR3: CASSRQGYTGELFF. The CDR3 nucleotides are TGTGCCAGCAGCCGACAGGGGTACACCGGGGAGCTGTTTTTT.

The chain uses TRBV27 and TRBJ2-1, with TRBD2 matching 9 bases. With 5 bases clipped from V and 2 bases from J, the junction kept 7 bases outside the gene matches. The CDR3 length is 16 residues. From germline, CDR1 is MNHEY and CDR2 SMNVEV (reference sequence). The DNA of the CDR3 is TGTGCCAGCAGTCCCCGGCGGGGGGGGACCTACAATGAGCAGTTCTTC. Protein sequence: CASSPRRGGTYNEQFF.

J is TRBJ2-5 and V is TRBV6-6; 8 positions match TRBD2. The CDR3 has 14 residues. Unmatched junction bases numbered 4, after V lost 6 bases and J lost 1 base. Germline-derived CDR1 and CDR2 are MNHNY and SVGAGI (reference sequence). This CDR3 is CASSWRGAQETQYF. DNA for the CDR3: TGTGCCAGCAGCTGGCGGGGGGCCCAAGAGACCCAGTACTTC.

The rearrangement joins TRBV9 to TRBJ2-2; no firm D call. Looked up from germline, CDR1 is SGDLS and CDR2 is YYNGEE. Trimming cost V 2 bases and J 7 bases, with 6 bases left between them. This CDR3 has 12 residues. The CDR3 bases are TGTGCCAGCAGCGTGACCGTCGGGGAGCTGTTTTTT. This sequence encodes CASSVTVGELFF.

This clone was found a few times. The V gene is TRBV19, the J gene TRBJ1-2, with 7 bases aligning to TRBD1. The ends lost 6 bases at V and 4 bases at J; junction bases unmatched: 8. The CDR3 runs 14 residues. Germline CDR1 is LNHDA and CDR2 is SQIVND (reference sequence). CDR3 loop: CASRASDRFYGYTF. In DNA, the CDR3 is TGTGCCAGTAGGGCGTCGGACAGGTTCTATGGCTACACCTTC.

The CDR3 reads CASSQTQGTDSPLHF. The CDR3 DNA sequence: TGCGCCAGCAGCCAAACCCAGGGGACAGATTCACCCCTCCACTTT. The chain links TRBV5-1 to TRBJ1-6; 7 bases match TRBD1. The J segment lost 8 bases and the V segment lost 4 bases, leaving 9 bases of the junction unmatched. From germline, CDR1 is SGHRS and CDR2 YFSETQ. This CDR3 comprises 15 residues. Based on the CDR3 plus reference TRBV5-1 and TRBJ1-6, the full variable domain is KAGVTQTPRYLIKTRGQQVTLSCSPISGHRSVSWYQQTPGQGLQFLFEYFSETQRNKGNFPGRFSGRQFSNSRSEMNVSTLELGDSALYLCASSQTQGTDSPLHFGNGTRLTVT.

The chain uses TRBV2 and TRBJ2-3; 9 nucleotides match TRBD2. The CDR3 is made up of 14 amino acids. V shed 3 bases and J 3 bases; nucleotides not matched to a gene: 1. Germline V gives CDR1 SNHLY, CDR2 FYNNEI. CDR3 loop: CASSEGLATDTQYF. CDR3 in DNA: TGTGCCAGCAGTGAGGGACTAGCAACAGATACGCAGTATTTT. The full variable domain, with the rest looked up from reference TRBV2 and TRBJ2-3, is EPEVTQTPSHQVTQMGQEVILRCVPISNHLYFYWYRQILGQKVEFLVSFYNNEISEKSEIFDDQFSVERPDGSNFTLKIRSTKLEDSAMYFCASSEGLATDTQYFGPGTRLTVL.

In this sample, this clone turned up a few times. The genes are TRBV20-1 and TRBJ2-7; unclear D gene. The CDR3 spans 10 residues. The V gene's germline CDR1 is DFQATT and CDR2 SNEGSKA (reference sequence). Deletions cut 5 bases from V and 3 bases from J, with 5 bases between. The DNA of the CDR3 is TGCAGTGCTGGGGACTACGAGCAGTACTTC. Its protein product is CSAGDYEQYF.

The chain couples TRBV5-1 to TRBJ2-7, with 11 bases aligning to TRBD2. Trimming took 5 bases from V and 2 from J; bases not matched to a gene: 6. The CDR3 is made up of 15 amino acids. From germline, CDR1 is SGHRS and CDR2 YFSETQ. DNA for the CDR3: TGCGCCAGCAGTTTTACTAGCGGGGGAACCTACGAGCAGTACTTC. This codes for CASSFTSGGTYEQYF.

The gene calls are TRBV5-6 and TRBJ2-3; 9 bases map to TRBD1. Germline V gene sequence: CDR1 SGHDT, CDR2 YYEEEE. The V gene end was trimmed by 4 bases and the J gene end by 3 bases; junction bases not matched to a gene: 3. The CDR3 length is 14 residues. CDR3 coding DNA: TGTGCCAGCAGCGCAGACAGGGGGACAGATACGCAGTATTTT. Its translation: CASSADRGTDTQYF.

CDR3 region: CASSQGLQETQYF. CDR3 coding DNA: TGCGCCAGCAGCCAAGGGTTACAAGAGACCCAGTACTTC. The chain uses TRBV4-1 and TRBJ2-5; D call uncertain. The length of the CDR3 is 13 residues. Germline CDR1 reads MGHRA; CDR2 reads YSYEKL. With 1 base removed from V and 2 bases from J, the gap between germline ends came to 5 bases.